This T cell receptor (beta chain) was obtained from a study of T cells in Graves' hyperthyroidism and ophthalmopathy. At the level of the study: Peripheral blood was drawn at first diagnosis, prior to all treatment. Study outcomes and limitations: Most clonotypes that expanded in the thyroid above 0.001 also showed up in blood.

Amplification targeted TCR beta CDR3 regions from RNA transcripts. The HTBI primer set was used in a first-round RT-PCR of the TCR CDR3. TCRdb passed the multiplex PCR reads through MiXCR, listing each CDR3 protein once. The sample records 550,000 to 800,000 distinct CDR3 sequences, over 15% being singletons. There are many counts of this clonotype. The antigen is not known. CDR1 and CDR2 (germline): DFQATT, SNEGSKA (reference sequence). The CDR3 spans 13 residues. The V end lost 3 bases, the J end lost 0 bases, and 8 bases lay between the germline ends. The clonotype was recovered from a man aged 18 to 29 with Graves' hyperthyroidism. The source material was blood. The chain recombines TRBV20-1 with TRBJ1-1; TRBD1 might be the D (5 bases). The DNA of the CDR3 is TGCAGTGCTAGGGAGGACATGAACACTGAAGCTTTCTTT. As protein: CSAREDMNTEAFF.